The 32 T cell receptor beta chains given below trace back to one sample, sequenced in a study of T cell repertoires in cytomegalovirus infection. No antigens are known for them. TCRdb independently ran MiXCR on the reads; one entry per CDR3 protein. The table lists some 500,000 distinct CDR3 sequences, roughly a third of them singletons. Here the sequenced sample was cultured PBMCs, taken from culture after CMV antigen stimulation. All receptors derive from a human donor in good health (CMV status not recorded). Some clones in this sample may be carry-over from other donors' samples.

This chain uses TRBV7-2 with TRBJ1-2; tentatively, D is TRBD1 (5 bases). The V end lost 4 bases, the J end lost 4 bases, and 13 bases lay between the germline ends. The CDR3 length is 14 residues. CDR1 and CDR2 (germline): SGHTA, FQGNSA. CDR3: CASSSQGSGYGYTF. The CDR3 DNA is TGTGCCAGCAGCTCCCAGGGCTCGGGCTATGGCTACACCTTC. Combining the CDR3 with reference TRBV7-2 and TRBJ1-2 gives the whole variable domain GAGVSQSPSNKVTEKGKDVELRCDPISGHTALYWYRQSLGQGLEFLIYFQGNSAPDKSGLPSDRFSAERTGGSVSTLTIQRTQQEDSAVYLCASSSQGSGYGYTFGSGTRLTVV.

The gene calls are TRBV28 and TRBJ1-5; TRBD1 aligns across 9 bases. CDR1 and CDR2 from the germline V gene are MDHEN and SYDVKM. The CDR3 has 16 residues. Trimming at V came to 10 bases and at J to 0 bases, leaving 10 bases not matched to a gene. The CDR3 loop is CAITTGGGFSNQPQHF. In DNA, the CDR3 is TGTGCCATCACGACAGGGGGAGGATTTAGCAATCAGCCCCAGCATTTT.

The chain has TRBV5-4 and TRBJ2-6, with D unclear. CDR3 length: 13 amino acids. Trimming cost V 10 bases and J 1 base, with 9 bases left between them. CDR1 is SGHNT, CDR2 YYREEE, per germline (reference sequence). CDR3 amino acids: CAAGQSGANVLTF. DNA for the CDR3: TGTGCCGCCGGGCAATCTGGGGCCAACGTCCTGACTTTC.

The CDR3 DNA reads as TGTGCCAGCAGCTTTAGCGGCTCGAGAAAGAATGAGCAGTTCTTC. Translating gives CASSFSGSRKNEQFF. The chain uses TRBV7-9 and TRBJ2-1, with D tentatively TRBD2 (6 bases). Germline CDR1 and CDR2: SEHNR and FQNEAQ (reference sequence). With 3 bases removed from V and 7 bases from J, the gap between germline ends came to 16 bases. CDR3 length equals 15 residues.

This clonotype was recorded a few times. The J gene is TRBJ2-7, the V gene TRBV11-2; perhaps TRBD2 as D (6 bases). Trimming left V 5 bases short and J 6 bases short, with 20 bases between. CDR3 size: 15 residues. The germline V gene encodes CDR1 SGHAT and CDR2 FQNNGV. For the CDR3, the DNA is TGTGCCAGCAGCCGTGACTTGGCGGGGAGCGGCGAGCAGTACGTC. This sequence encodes CASSRDLAGSGEQYV.

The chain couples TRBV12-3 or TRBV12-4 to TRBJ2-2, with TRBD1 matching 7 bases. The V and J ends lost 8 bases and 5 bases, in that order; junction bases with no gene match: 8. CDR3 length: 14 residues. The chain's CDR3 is CASGRQGRTGELFF. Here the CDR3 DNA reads TGTGCCAGCGGACGACAGGGACGGACCGGGGAGCTGTTTTTT.

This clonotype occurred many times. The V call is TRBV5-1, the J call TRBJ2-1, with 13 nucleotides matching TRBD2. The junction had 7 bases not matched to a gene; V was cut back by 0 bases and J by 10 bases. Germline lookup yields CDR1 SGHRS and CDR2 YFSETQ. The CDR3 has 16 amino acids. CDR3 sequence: CASSLGGLAGVQEQFF. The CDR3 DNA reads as TGCGCCAGCAGCTTGGGCGGACTAGCGGGAGTTCAGGAGCAGTTCTTC.

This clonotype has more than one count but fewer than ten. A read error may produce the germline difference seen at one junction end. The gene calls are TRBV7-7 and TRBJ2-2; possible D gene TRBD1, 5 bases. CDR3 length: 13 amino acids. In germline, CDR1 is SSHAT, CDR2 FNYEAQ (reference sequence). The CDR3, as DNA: TGTGCTAGCAGCTTCCTTGACAGTGGGGAGCTGTTTTTT. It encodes CASSFLDSGELFF.

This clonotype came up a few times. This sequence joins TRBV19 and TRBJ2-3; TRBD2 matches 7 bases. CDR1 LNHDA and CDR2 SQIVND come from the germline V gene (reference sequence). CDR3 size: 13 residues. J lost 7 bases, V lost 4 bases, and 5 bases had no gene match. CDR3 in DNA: TGTGCCAGTAGTACCCAGGGAGGGCATACGCAGTATTTT. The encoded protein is CASSTQGGHTQYF.

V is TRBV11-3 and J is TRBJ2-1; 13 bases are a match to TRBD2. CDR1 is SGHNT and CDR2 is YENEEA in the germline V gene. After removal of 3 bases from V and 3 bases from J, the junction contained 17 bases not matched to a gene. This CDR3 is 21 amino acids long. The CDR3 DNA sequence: TGTGCCAGCAGCTTCCCCGACAGGGAGACCGGACTAGCGGGAGTCTACAATGAGCAGTTCTTC. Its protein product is CASSFPDRETGLAGVYNEQFF.

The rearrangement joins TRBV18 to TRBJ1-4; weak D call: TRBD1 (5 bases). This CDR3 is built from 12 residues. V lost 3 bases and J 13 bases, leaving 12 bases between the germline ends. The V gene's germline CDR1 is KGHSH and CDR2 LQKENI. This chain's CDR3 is CASSPGTERLFF. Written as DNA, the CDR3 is TGTGCCAGCTCACCCGGGACGGAGCGACTGTTTTTT.

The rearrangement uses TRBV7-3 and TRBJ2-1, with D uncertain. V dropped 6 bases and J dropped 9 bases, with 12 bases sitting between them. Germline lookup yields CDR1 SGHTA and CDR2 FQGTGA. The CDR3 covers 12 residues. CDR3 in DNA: TGTGCCAGCAGTTCCGGAACCCCTGAGCAGTTCTTC. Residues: CASSSGTPEQFF.

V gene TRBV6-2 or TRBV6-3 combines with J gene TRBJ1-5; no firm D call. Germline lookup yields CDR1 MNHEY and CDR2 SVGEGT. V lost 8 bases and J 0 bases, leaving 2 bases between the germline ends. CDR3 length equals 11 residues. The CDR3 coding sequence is TGTGCCAGCGGTAGCAATCAGCCCCAGCATTTT. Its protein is CASGSNQPQHF.

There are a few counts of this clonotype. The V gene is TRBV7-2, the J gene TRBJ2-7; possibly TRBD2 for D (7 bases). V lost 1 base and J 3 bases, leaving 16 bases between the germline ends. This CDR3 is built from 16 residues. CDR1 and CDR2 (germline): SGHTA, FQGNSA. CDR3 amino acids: CASSLVSGGGGYEQYF. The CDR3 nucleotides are TGTGCCAGCAGCTTAGTTTCGGGGGGAGGGGGCTACGAGCAGTACTTC.

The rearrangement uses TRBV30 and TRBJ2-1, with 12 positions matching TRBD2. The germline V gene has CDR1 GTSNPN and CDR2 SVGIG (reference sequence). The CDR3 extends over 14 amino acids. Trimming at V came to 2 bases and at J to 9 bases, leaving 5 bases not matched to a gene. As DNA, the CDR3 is TGTGCCTGGAGTCCTAGCGGGAGGGCGACTGAGCAGTTCTTC. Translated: CAWSPSGRATEQFF.

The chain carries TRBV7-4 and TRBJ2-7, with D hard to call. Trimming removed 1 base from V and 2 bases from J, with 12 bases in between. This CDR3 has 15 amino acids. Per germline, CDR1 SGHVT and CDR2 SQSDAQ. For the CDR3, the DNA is TGTGCCAGCAGCTTAGTAGGAGACACTGCCTACGAGCAGTACGTC. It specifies CASSLVGDTAYEQYV.

For the CDR3, the DNA is TGTGCCAGCAGTTTCTTTGGAGGCTCTGGGGCCAACGTCCTGACTTTC. The encoded protein is CASSFFGGSGANVLTF. V gene TRBV6-2 or TRBV6-3 combines with J gene TRBJ2-6, with a weak D call TRBD2 (5 bases). Germline V gene sequence: CDR1 MNHEY, CDR2 SVGEGT. The CDR3 contains 16 residues. Trimming removed 4 bases from V and 0 bases from J, with 10 bases in between.

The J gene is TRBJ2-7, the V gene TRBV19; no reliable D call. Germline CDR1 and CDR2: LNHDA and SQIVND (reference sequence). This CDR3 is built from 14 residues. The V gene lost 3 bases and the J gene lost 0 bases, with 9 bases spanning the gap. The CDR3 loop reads CASSMSYSSYEQYF. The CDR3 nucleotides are TGTGCCAGTAGTATGTCCTACAGCTCCTACGAGCAGTACTTC.

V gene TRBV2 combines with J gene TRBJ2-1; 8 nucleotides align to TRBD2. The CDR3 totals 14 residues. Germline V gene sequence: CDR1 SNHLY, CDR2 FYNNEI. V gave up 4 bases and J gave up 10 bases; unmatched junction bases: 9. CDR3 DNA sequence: TGTGCCAGCAGTGTTCCAGCGGGAGTAGGAGAGCAGTTCTTC. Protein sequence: CASSVPAGVGEQFF. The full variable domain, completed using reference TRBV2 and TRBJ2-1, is EPEVTQTPSHQVTQMGQEVILRCVPISNHLYFYWYRQILGQKVEFLVSFYNNEISEKSEIFDDQFSVERPDGSNFTLKIRSTKLEDSAMYFCASSVPAGVGEQFFGPGTRLTVL.

Here the CDR3 DNA reads TGCAGCGTTGGACGACAGGGAAACACTGAAGCTTTCTTT. Encoded protein: CSVGRQGNTEAFF. The chain carries TRBV29-1 and TRBJ1-1, with 7 bases lining up with TRBD1. The CDR3 runs to 13 residues. V was pared by 4 bases and J by 2 bases, with 4 bases of the junction left unmatched. CDR1 is SQVTM, CDR2 ANQGSEA, per germline.

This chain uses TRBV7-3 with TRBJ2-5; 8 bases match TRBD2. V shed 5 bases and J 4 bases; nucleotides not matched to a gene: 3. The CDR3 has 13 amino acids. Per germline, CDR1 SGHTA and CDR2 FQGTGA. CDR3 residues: CASSPAGAETQYF. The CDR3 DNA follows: TGTGCCAGCAGCCCAGCGGGAGCAGAGACCCAGTACTTC.

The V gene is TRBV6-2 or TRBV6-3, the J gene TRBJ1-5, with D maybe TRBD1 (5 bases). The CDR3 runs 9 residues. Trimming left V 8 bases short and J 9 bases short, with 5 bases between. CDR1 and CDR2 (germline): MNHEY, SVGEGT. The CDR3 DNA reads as TGTGCCAGCGGGGCGCCCCAGCATTTT. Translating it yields CASGAPQHF.

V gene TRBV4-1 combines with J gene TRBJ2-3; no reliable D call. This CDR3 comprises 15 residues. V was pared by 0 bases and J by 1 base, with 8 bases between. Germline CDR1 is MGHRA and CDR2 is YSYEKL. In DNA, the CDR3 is TGCGCCAGCAGCCAAGATCCGCGACGCACAGATACGCAGTATTTT. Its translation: CASSQDPRRTDTQYF.

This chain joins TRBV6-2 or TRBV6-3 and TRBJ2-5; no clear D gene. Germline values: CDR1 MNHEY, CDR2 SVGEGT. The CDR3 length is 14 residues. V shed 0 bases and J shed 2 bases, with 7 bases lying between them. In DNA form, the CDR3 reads TGTGCCAGCAGTTACTCGATCAGGCAAGAGACCCAGTACTTC. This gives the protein CASSYSIRQETQYF.

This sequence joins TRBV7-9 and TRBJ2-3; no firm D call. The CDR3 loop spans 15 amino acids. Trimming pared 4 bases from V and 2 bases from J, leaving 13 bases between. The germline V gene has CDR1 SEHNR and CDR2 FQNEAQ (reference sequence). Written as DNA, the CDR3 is TGTGCCAGCAGCTGGATGAAGAGTTACACAGATACGCAGTATTTT. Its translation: CASSWMKSYTDTQYF.

The CDR3 DNA is TGTGCCATCAGCGCTCTGAGTGAGCAGTTCTTC. This translates into CAISALSEQFF. J is TRBJ2-1 and V is TRBV10-3; D is uncertain. The CDR3 extends over 11 amino acids. V was pared by 6 bases and J by 9 bases, with 9 bases between. Germline V gene data show CDR1 as ENHRY and CDR2 as SYGVKD.

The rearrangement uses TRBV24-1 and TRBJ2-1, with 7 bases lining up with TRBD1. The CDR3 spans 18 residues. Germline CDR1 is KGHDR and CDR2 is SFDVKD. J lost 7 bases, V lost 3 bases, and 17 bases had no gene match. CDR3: CATSDHIPVTGSGNEQFF. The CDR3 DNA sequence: TGTGCCACCAGTGATCACATCCCCGTGACAGGGTCGGGAAATGAGCAGTTCTTC.

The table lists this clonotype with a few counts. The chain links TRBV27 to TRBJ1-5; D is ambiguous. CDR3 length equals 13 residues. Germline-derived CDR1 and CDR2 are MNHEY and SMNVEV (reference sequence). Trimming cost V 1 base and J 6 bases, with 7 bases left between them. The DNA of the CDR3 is TGTGCCAGCAGTTTATTCCAGACTCAGCCCCAGCATTTT. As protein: CASSLFQTQPQHF.

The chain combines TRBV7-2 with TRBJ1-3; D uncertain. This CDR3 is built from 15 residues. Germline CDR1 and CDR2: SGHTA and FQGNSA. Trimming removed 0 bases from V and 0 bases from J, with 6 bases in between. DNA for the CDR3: TGTGCCAGCAGCTTAGCCCTGGGCTCTGGAAACACCATATATTTT. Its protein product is CASSLALGSGNTIYF.

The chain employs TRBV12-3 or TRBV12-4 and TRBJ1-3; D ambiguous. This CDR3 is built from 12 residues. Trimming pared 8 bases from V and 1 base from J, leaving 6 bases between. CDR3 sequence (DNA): TGTGCCAGCTATTTTTCTGGAAACACCATATATTTT. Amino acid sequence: CASYFSGNTIYF.

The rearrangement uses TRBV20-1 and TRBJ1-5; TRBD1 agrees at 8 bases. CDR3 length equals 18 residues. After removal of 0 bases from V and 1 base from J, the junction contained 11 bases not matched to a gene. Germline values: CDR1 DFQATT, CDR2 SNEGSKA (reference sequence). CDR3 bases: TGCAGTGCTAGAGATTGGCAGGGGGCAGGTTGGAGCAATCAGCCCCAGCATTTT. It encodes CSARDWQGAGWSNQPQHF.

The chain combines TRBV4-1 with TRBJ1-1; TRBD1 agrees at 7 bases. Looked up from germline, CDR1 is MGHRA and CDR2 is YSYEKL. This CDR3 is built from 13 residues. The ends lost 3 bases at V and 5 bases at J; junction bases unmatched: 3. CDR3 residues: CASSHAQGTEAFF. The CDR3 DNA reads TGCGCCAGCAGCCATGCACAGGGGACTGAAGCTTTCTTT.